The subject of this entry is one T cell receptor beta chain. These data belong to a study of blood T cell repertoires in COVID-19. Study summary: The samples span acute and convalescent COVID-19 from the United States, Italy and Spain.

As processed by the authors: Amplification with reference gene primers provided the estimates of nucleated cell counts. Assay: immunoSEQ multiplex PCR; the TCRdb copy retains only in-frame clones and omits some. V and J calls and clone size are as listed in that table; D and trimming were resolved from the DNA. The repertoire consists of about 130,000 clones, with roughly 86% occurring once and the leading ten covering roughly 11%. The CDR3 loop spans 15 amino acids. With 7 bases clipped from V and 0 bases from J, the junction kept 5 bases outside the gene matches. Germline assignment: CDR1 SEHNR and CDR2 FQNEAQ (reference sequence).

This chain joins TRBV7-9 and TRBJ1-4; 7 positions agree with TRBD1. The TCR comes from a woman aged 70-85 years with COVID-19, enrolled during active disease. The sequencing sample was made of peripheral blood. CDR3 nucleotides: TGTGCCAGCACTCGACAGGGATCAACTAATGAAAAACTGTTTTTT. As protein: CASTRQGSTNEKLFF.